The sequence of this T cell receptor (beta chain) was determined in a study of response to subunit inactivated influenza vaccine. Overall study results and limits: It was the authors' suggestion that each seasonal influenza vaccination recruits few new T cells.

This clonotype was seen a few times. What it binds is not known. TCRdb fed the RT-PCR reads into MiXCR, producing one record per CDR3 protein. The sample holds about 300,000 distinct CDR3 sequences, 20% to 25% seen once. CDR3 length: 14 amino acids. V lost 3 bases and J 3 bases, leaving 11 bases between the germline ends. Germline loops: CDR1 LGHDT, CDR2 YNNKEL (reference sequence). The sequencing here drew on PBMCs from blood, taken roughly 20 months after vaccination. This TCR derives from a man between 50 and 69 years old who received an inactivated influenza vaccine. This chain uses TRBV3-1 with TRBJ1-2; perhaps TRBD1 as D (5 bases). The CDR3 DNA is TGTGCCAGCAGCCAGCCGGGGCTCTACTATGGCTACACCTTC. This translates into CASSQPGLYYGYTF. Filled out from reference TRBV3-1 and TRBJ1-2, the complete variable domain reads DTAVSQTPKYLVTQMGNDKSIKCEQNLGHDTMYWYKQDSKKFLKIMFSYNNKELIINETVPNRFSPKSPDKAHLNLHINSLELGDSAVYFCASSQPGLYYGYTFGSGTRLTVV.